These 26 T cell receptor beta chains share one sample of origin, sequenced in a study of T cells in Graves' hyperthyroidism and ophthalmopathy. Amplified TCR beta CDR3 regions derived from RNA transcripts. First-round RT-PCR of the TCR CDR3 relied on the HTBI primer set. Using its own MiXCR run on the multiplex PCR reads, TCRdb lists one record per CDR3 protein. The table has roughly 500,000 distinct CDR3 sequences, around a quarter seen once; the top ten hold approximately 11%. Material for sequencing was blood. These receptors all stem from a woman aged 30 to 39 with Graves' ophthalmopathy.

CDR3 sequence reads: CSASPQIGTEQYF. In nucleotides, the CDR3 is TGCAGTGCTAGTCCCCAAATTGGGACCGAGCAGTACTTC. V and J are TRBV20-1 and TRBJ2-7; D may correspond to TRBD1 or TRBD2 (5 bases each). Germline-derived CDR1 and CDR2 are DFQATT and SNEGSKA (reference sequence). V lost 3 bases and J 6 bases, leaving 15 bases between the germline ends. This CDR3 comprises 13 residues.

This clonotype was seen a few times. The chain has TRBV2 and TRBJ2-5; the D gene could be TRBD1 or TRBD2 (6 bases each). The CDR3 extends over 13 amino acids. Germline CDR1 SNHLY, CDR2 FYNNEI. V dropped 7 bases and J dropped 1 base, with 10 bases sitting between them. The DNA of the CDR3 is TGTGCCAGCACCGAGGGGGGCCAAGAGACCCAGTACTTC. This sequence encodes CASTEGGQETQYF.

The table lists this clonotype with a few counts. V is TRBV30 and J is TRBJ2-2; D tentatively fits TRBD1 or TRBD2 (5 bases each). The germline CDR1 and CDR2 sequences are GTSNPN and SVGIG (reference sequence). V was cut by 0 bases and J by 4 bases, with 18 bases left in between. The CDR3 sequence is 17 residues long. DNA of the CDR3: TGTGCCTGGAGTGTACCGGGGCAGGCGATTCCCACCGGGGAGCTGTTTTTT. The encoded protein is CAWSVPGQAIPTGELFF.

This clonotype has at least ten counts. This sequence joins TRBV28 and TRBJ2-7; D possibly corresponds to TRBD1 (6 bases). This CDR3 is 14 amino acids long. V lost 3 bases and J lost 4, with 13 bases in between. Germline assignment: CDR1 MDHEN and CDR2 SYDVKM. This chain's CDR3 is CASSLGTRLYEQYF. The CDR3 DNA is TGTGCCAGCAGTTTGGGGACAAGGCTATACGAGCAGTACTTC.

This chain uses TRBV24-1 with TRBJ2-5; D is ambiguous. This CDR3 comprises 13 residues. Germline V gene data show CDR1 as KGHDR and CDR2 as SFDVKD. V was shortened by 9 bases and J by 5 bases, with 15 bases between the two germline ends. The CDR3 nucleotides read TGTGCCACCGCCCAGGACCTGAGGGAGACCCAGTACTTC. Its translation is CATAQDLRETQYF.

This clonotype was seen ten or more times. The chain joins TRBV12-3 or TRBV12-4 to TRBJ1-5; 7 nucleotides agree with TRBD1. This CDR3 region has 15 residues. J lost 7 bases, V lost 2 bases, and 8 bases had no gene match. The chain's CDR3 is CASSLTLDRHQPQHF. CDR3 bases: TGTGCCAGCAGTTTAACGTTGGACAGGCACCAGCCCCAGCATTTT.

The gene calls are TRBV12-3 or TRBV12-4 and TRBJ1-3; 8 bases line up with TRBD1. The V and J ends lost 5 bases and 2 bases, in that order; junction bases with no gene match: 2. The CDR3 is 14 amino acids. Here the CDR3 DNA reads TGTGCCAGCAGTCAGGGACAGGCTGGAAACACCATATATTTT. The encoded protein is CASSQGQAGNTIYF.

The rearrangement uses TRBV6-1 and TRBJ1-1, with TRBD1 matching 7 bases. V gave up 5 bases and J gave up 1 base; unmatched junction bases: 10. The CDR3 length is 16 residues. Per the germline V gene, CDR1 is MNHNS and CDR2 is SASEGT. The CDR3 DNA reads TGTGCCAGCAGTCCACTGGAGGGGGCCAGGAACACTGAAGCTTTCTTT. Amino acids: CASSPLEGARNTEAFF.

This clonotype was counted ten times or more. The chain employs TRBV11-2 and TRBJ1-1; 8 bases fit TRBD1. The CDR3 runs to 15 residues. After removal of 5 bases from V and 2 bases from J, the junction contained 7 bases not matched to a gene. Germline loops: CDR1 SGHAT, CDR2 FQNNGV. Here the CDR3 DNA reads TGTGCCAGCAGCGCCTGGGACAGGAGAAACACTGAAGCTTTCTTT. The encoded protein is CASSAWDRRNTEAFF.

The table lists this clonotype with many counts. This CDR3 reads CASSLSLWTGGTQYF. In DNA, the CDR3 is TGTGCCAGCAGTTTATCTCTTTGGACAGGGGGGACCCAGTACTTC. This chain joins TRBV12-3 or TRBV12-4 and TRBJ2-5; 10 bases agree with TRBD1. V gave up 2 bases and J gave up 7 bases; unmatched junction bases: 7. This CDR3 region has 15 residues.

This clonotype appeared many times. V is TRBV15 and J is TRBJ1-1, with D unclear. Between the trimmed V and J ends, which lost 3 bases and 1 base, there was a span of 18 bases. The CDR3 runs to 17 residues. Per germline, CDR1 LNHNV and CDR2 YYDKDF (reference sequence). The CDR3 DNA reads TGTGCCACCAGCAGCGGGTCTTTTGGGGATGAGAACACTGAAGCTTTCTTT. It encodes CATSSGSFGDENTEAFF.

This clonotype was seen ten or more times. V is TRBV6-1 and J is TRBJ2-7; D gene unclear. Trimming pared 6 bases from V and 2 bases from J, leaving 11 bases between. The CDR3 is made up of 13 amino acids. CDR1 and CDR2 (germline): MNHNS, SASEGT. The CDR3 bases are TGTGCCAGCAGGGCCGGGCAAGCCTACGAGCAGTACTTC. This codes for CASRAGQAYEQYF.

This clonotype was seen at least ten times. This chain uses TRBV2 with TRBJ1-2; the D is unclear. Germline assignment: CDR1 SNHLY and CDR2 FYNNEI. The germline V and J ends were trimmed by 2 bases and 4 bases, with 8 bases remaining between them. This CDR3 has 13 amino acids. The CDR3 region is CASSELSAYGYTF. The CDR3 region has the DNA TGTGCCAGCAGTGAATTGTCGGCCTATGGCTACACCTTC.

At least ten counts were recorded for this clonotype. V and J are TRBV15 and TRBJ1-1; possible D gene TRBD1, 5 bases. The CDR3 runs to 13 residues. Trimming took off 5 bases at V and 10 bases at J, with 17 bases between the two ends. CDR1 is LNHNV, CDR2 YYDKDF, per germline (reference sequence). The CDR3 is CATSPGTASVAFF. CDR3 nucleotide sequence: TGTGCCACCAGCCCCGGGACGGCGTCGGTAGCTTTCTTT. The entire variable domain, with the rest obtained from reference TRBV15 and TRBJ1-1, is as follows: DAMVIQNPRYQVTQFGKPVTLSCSQTLNHNVMYWYQQKSSQAPKLLFHYYDKDFNNEADTPDNFQSRRPNTSFCFLDIRSPGLGDTAMYLCATSPGTASVAFFGQGTRLTVV.

This clonotype has a count of ten or more. The J gene is TRBJ2-7, the V gene TRBV11-2, with TRBD2 as a possible D gene (5 bases). V was cut by 3 bases and J by 5 bases, with 14 bases left in between. The CDR3 has 14 residues. Germline CDR1 and CDR2: SGHAT and FQNNGV. CDR3 DNA sequence: TGTGCCAGCAGCTTGTTCGAGGGAGTGGACGAGCAGTACTTC. This translates into CASSLFEGVDEQYF.

The sample holds a few counts of this clonotype. The chain combines TRBV6-1 with TRBJ1-1, with D tentatively TRBD1 (5 bases). Trimming removed 6 bases from V and 5 bases from J, with 16 bases in between. This CDR3 spans 14 amino acids. From germline, CDR1 is MNHNS and CDR2 SASEGT. The CDR3 loop reads CASSVREGKTEAFF. CDR3 bases: TGTGCCAGCAGCGTCAGGGAAGGGAAGACTGAAGCTTTCTTT.

The CDR3: CASSQGRLAGVQETQYF. CDR3 coding DNA: TGTGCCAGCAGCCAAGGACGACTAGCGGGGGTCCAAGAGACCCAGTACTTC. The rearrangement uses TRBV3-1 and TRBJ2-5; 12 positions agree with TRBD2. Germline V gene lookup returns CDR1 LGHDT and CDR2 YNNKEL (reference sequence). The CDR3 covers 17 residues. The J segment lost 1 base and the V segment lost 1 base, leaving 4 bases of the junction unmatched.

This clonotype was seen at least ten times. This rearrangement joins TRBV19 to TRBJ2-2, with a weak D call TRBD1 (5 bases). Deletions cut 7 bases from V and 0 bases from J, with 9 bases between. This CDR3 contains 14 residues. CDR1 LNHDA and CDR2 SQIVND come from the germline V gene (reference sequence). The CDR3 is CASMWGPNTGELFF. CDR3 DNA: TGTGCCAGTATGTGGGGCCCGAACACCGGGGAGCTGTTTTTT.

This clonotype has ten or more counts. The chain recombines TRBV19 with TRBJ1-1, with 7 bases aligning to TRBD1. Germline-derived CDR1 and CDR2 are LNHDA and SQIVND (reference sequence). Trimming at V came to 5 bases and at J to 3 bases, leaving 6 bases not matched to a gene. The CDR3 runs to 14 residues. CDR3 coding DNA: TGTGCCAGTAGTCCCGGGACAGACTACACTGAAGCTTTCTTT. This encodes CASSPGTDYTEAFF.

The sample holds many counts of this clonotype. The rearrangement uses TRBV2 and TRBJ1-5; 8 bases align to TRBD1. V shed 8 bases and J 6 bases; nucleotides not matched to a gene: 15. This CDR3 has 16 amino acids. Germline V gene data show CDR1 as SNHLY and CDR2 as FYNNEI. CDR3 amino acids: CASGVQGARGGQPQHF. The CDR3 DNA reads as TGTGCCAGCGGGGTTCAGGGGGCGCGAGGGGGTCAGCCCCAGCATTTT.

In the case of this clonotype: With a much larger clone just one base away, this may be a read error. This sequence joins TRBV10-3 and TRBJ1-2, with D unresolved. The germline gives CDR1 ENHRY, CDR2 SYGVKD. This CDR3 has 14 residues. The CDR3 sequence: CATSERIASYGYTF. The CDR3 bases are TGTGCCACCAGTGAGAGGATAGCCTCCTATGGCTACACCTTC.

CDR3 loop: CASSGGGGQGTF. The CDR3 DNA sequence: TGTGCCAGCAGTGGGGGTGGGGGCCAAGGGACCTTC. The V gene is TRBV6-1, the J gene TRBJ1-2, with a weak D call TRBD1 (6 bases). This CDR3 is 12 amino acids long. V was pared by 4 bases and J by 14 bases, with 17 bases between. Germline V gene lookup returns CDR1 MNHNS and CDR2 SASEGT.

This clonotype showed up just a few times. V gene TRBV20-1 combines with J gene TRBJ2-2; 9 bases map to TRBD2. The germline CDR1 and CDR2 sequences are DFQATT and SNEGSKA (reference sequence). CDR3 size: 16 residues. V trimming: 0 bases; J trimming: 6 bases; junction bases outside the gene matches: 8. CDR3 in amino acids: CSARDGRGGFAGELFF. Written as DNA, the CDR3 is TGCAGTGCTAGAGATGGGCGGGGGGGTTTCGCCGGGGAGCTGTTTTTT.

This clonotype was observed at least ten times. A read error is possible here, since a much larger clone lies one base away. This rearrangement joins TRBV28 to TRBJ2-5; 9 bases fit TRBD1. CDR1 and CDR2 (germline): MDHEN, SYDVKM. The CDR3 has 16 residues. CDR3 sequence: CASSSPPGQGREAQYF. The CDR3 nucleotides read TGTGCCAGCAGTTCACCCCCGGGACAGGGACGAGAGGCCCAGTACTTC.

The chain couples TRBV3-1 to TRBJ1-1, with D possibly being TRBD1 (6 bases). The length of the CDR3 is 15 residues. Per germline, CDR1 LGHDT and CDR2 YNNKEL (reference sequence). V gave up 4 bases and J gave up 0 bases, with 12 bases separating them. CDR3 DNA sequence: TGTGCCAGCAGCCGGACAGTTAGTTTGAACACTGAAGCTTTCTTT. It is translated as CASSRTVSLNTEAFF.

This clonotype came up many times. V is TRBV6-2 or TRBV6-3 and J is TRBJ1-5; no clear D gene. Between the trimmed V and J ends, which lost 2 bases and 3 bases, there was a span of 8 bases. CDR3 length equals 14 residues. The germline V gene encodes CDR1 MNHEY and CDR2 SVGEGT. CDR3 residues: CASSYEGYNQPQHF. For the CDR3, the DNA is TGTGCCAGCAGTTACGAAGGATACAATCAGCCCCAGCATTTT.